These T cell receptor beta chains were read from a single sample in a study of blood T cell repertoires in COVID-19. TCRdb's table, derived via immunoSEQ multiplex PCR, lists solely in-frame clones and lacks some. The sample records 300,000 to 400,000 clones, 85% to 90% being singletons. Material for sequencing was PBMCs or T cells enriched from blood (not recorded which). These receptor sequences come from a man aged 18 to 30 who had recovered from COVID-19. Both conserved end residues are part of each CDR3. Each record gives: clone size, D gene, V gene, J gene, CDR3 DNA, CDR3 protein. D genes are given only for firm matches. Size values are once, few and many counts, or a class for expanded clones, and some rows have none.

NA	NA	TRBV7-2	TRBJ1-1	TGTGCCAGCAGCTTGAGGGGACTCACCATGGGGGGCACTGAAGCTTTCTTT	CASSLRGLTMGGTEAFF
NA	TRBD1	TRBV3-1/TRBV3-2	TRBJ2-1	TGTGCCAGCAGCCCTAACAGGGGTTTGCATGAGCAGTTCTTC	CASSPNRGLHEQFF
NA	NA	TRBV6-5	TRBJ1-6	TGTGCCAGCAGCCCGGGCGGGTGGGATTCACCCCTCCACTTT	CASSPGGWDSPLHF
NA	TRBD1	TRBV2	TRBJ1-1	TGTGCCAGCAGTGAAAGGACAGGGTACACTGAAGCTTTCTTT	CASSERTGYTEAFF
NA	NA	TRBV7-3	TRBJ2-3	TGTGCCAGCAGCTTACAATTGATGGGACAAAGCACAGATACGCAGTATTTT	CASSLQLMGQSTDTQYF
NA	NA	TRBV6-5	TRBJ2-7	TGTGCCAGCAGTTACGGCGGAGTTTCGGGCTACGAGCAGTACTTC	CASSYGGVSGYEQYF
NA	TRBD2	TRBV5-1	TRBJ2-2	TGCGCCAGCAGCCTACCTCTAGCGGGGGAGTTCACCGGGGAGCTGTTTTTT	CASSLPLAGEFTGELFF
NA	NA	TRBV27	TRBJ1-6	TGTGCCAGCAGAGATCTGGACAGTCCAAATTCACCCCTCCACTTT	CASRDLDSPNSPLHF
NA	TRBD1	TRBV2	TRBJ1-2	TGTGCCAGCAGTGCTCAGGGGGGTTTCTATGGCTACACCTTC	CASSAQGGFYGYTF
NA	TRBD2	TRBV13	TRBJ2-5	TGTGCCAGCAGCGCCTCCGGATTCTGGGGGGGTTTGGAGACCCAGTACTTC	CASSASGFWGGLETQYF
NA	TRBD2	TRBV14	TRBJ2-3	TGTGCCAGCAGCCAAGATCCCGCGGGAGCTCAGTATTTT	CASSQDPAGAQYF
NA	NA	TRBV7-3	TRBJ1-1	TGTGCCAGCAGCTTAAACGGGCCGGGACACCAGGCCTCTGAAGCTTTCTTT	CASSLNGPGHQASEAFF
NA	NA	TRBV30	TRBJ2-1	TGTGCCTGGAGGGGCGGTGTGGGGGGAAGTAAGAATGAGCAGTTCTTC	CAWRGGVGGSKNEQFF
NA	TRBD1	TRBV6-2/TRBV6-3	TRBJ2-7	TGTGCCAGCAGTGACAGGGGGATCTCCTACGAGCAGTACTTC	CASSDRGISYEQYF
NA	NA	TRBV7-9	TRBJ2-7	TGTGCCAGCAGCGCCCTCCTAGGGGCAGAGTTTGACGAGCAGTACTTC	CASSALLGAEFDEQYF
NA	TRBD1	TRBV7-2	TRBJ1-4	TGTGCCAGCAGCCCAACAGGGGCACATAATGAAAAACTGTTTTTT	CASSPTGAHNEKLFF
NA	TRBD1	TRBV5-6	TRBJ1-1	TGTGCCAGCAGCTCAGGGGGCGAAAGGCCAGCTTTCTTT	CASSSGGERPAFF
NA	TRBD1	TRBV6-5	TRBJ1-2	TGTGCCAGCAGTTTCCGGACAGGGGGCAGCTATGGCTACACCTTC	CASSFRTGGSYGYTF
once	TRBD2	TRBV7-6	TRBJ2-1	TGTGCCAGCAGCTTATTAGCGGGAACCCTGCAAGGATCCTACAATGAGCAGTTCTTC	CASSLLAGTLQGSYNEQFF
NA	NA	TRBV12-3/TRBV12-4	TRBJ2-7	TGTGCCAGCAGTCCTCAATCAAGGACACTTCACTTC	CASSPQSRTLHF